This passage covers 25 T cell receptor beta chains from one sample sequenced in a study of blood T cell repertoires in COVID-19. The data were produced by immunoSEQ multiplex PCR, yet TCRdb's version contains in-frame clones alone and is incomplete. The profile shows 300,000 or so clones, around nine tenths of them singletons. Sequenced material: PBMCs or T cells enriched from blood (not recorded which). The source of these receptors is a woman aged 30 to 39 who had recovered from COVID-19.

This clone has a handful of counts. V is TRBV4-1 and J is TRBJ2-7; D might be TRBD1 (6 bases). The CDR3 length is 16 residues. V shed 2 bases and J shed 0 bases, with 14 bases lying between them. Germline CDR1 reads MGHRA; CDR2 reads YSYEKL. The CDR3 here is CASSQMPGQISYEQYF. The CDR3 DNA is TGCGCCAGCAGCCAAATGCCGGGACAAATCTCCTACGAGCAGTACTTC.

The chain is built from TRBV5-1 and TRBJ1-6; D possibly corresponds to TRBD1 (6 bases). V gave up 4 bases and J gave up 9 bases, with 14 bases separating them. Looked up from germline, CDR1 is SGHRS and CDR2 is YFSETQ. The CDR3 covers 14 residues. The CDR3, as DNA: TGCGCCAGCAGCAAACACAGGGAGGGTTCACCCCTCCACTTT. Protein product: CASSKHREGSPLHF.

The rearrangement links TRBV9 to TRBJ2-2; TRBD2 might be the D (6 bases). Germline assignment: CDR1 SGDLS and CDR2 YYNGEE. This CDR3 is 16 amino acids long. The V gene lost 4 bases and the J gene lost 2 bases, with 15 bases spanning the gap. CDR3 region: CASSFDGGANTGELFF. The CDR3 DNA reads TGTGCCAGCAGCTTTGACGGGGGTGCTAACACCGGGGAGCTGTTTTTT.

V usage is TRBV6-6 and J usage is TRBJ2-2; 9 nucleotides align to TRBD1. The germline V gene encodes CDR1 MNHNY and CDR2 SVGAGI (reference sequence). CDR3 length equals 14 residues. The CDR3 loop reads CAVGQGANTGELFF. In DNA form, the CDR3 reads TGTGCTGTGGGACAGGGCGCTAACACCGGGGAGCTGTTTTTT.

V is TRBV20-1 and J is TRBJ2-7, with D perhaps matching TRBD2 (6 bases). CDR1 is DFQATT and CDR2 is SNEGSKA in the germline V gene (reference sequence). There are 11 residues in the CDR3. V lost 4 bases and J lost 6, with 10 bases in between. The CDR3 protein is CSAMWRGEQYF. CDR3 DNA: TGCAGTGCTATGTGGAGGGGCGAGCAGTACTTC.

The J gene is TRBJ1-2, the V gene TRBV21-1; the DNA was not compared with TRBD1, the D call given in the table. TRBV21-1 is an annotated pseudogene. This CDR3 spans 11 amino acids. The CDR3 is CASRQGGGYTF. DNA for the CDR3: TGTGCCTCGAGACAGGGCGGGGGCTACACCTTC.

This clone has only one observation. The rearrangement links TRBV7-8 to TRBJ1-2; 8 bases agree with TRBD1. CDR3 length: 13 residues. The ends lost 2 bases at V and 7 bases at J; junction bases unmatched: 3. Germline V gives CDR1 SGHVS, CDR2 FQNEAQ. CDR3 sequence reads: CASSLLQGAGYTF. DNA for the CDR3: TGTGCCAGCAGCTTATTGCAGGGGGCTGGCTACACCTTC.

This rearrangement joins TRBV7-9 to TRBJ2-5; 10 nucleotides match TRBD1. The ends lost 6 bases at V and 4 bases at J; junction bases unmatched: 8. CDR1 is SEHNR, CDR2 FQNEAQ, per germline (reference sequence). This CDR3 is built from 15 residues. The CDR3 protein is CASRRTGGLGETQYF. As DNA, the CDR3 is TGTGCCAGCAGACGGACAGGGGGTTTGGGAGAGACCCAGTACTTC.

The DNA for the CDR3 is TGTGCCAGCAGCCCGAAGGGTTGGGGGACTCCCTACAATGAGCAGTTCTTC. Protein sequence: CASSPKGWGTPYNEQFF. The rearrangement uses TRBV7-3 and TRBJ2-1, with TRBD2 as a possible D gene (6 bases). The CDR3 spans 17 residues. Trimming took off 5 bases at V and 2 bases at J, with 19 bases between the two ends. Germline CDR1 reads SGHTA; CDR2 reads FQGTGA.

V gene TRBV3-1 (or the pseudogene TRBV3-2) combines with J gene TRBJ1-1; D is uncertain. CDR1 and CDR2 (germline): LGHDT, YNNKEL (reference sequence). With 4 bases removed from V and 3 bases from J, the gap between germline ends came to 9 bases. The CDR3 covers 13 residues. The CDR3 is CASSPTGDTEAFF. The CDR3 DNA reads TGTGCCAGCAGCCCGACCGGGGACACTGAAGCTTTCTTT.

V is TRBV24-1 and J is TRBJ2-2, with D perhaps matching TRBD1 (6 bases). This CDR3 comprises 15 residues. CDR1 KGHDR and CDR2 SFDVKD come from the germline V gene. Trimming removed 3 bases from V and 4 bases from J, with 11 bases in between. The CDR3 loop is CATSDGGQSTGELFF. CDR3 coding DNA: TGTGCCACCAGTGATGGGGGCCAAAGCACCGGGGAGCTGTTTTTT.

This chain joins TRBV9 and TRBJ1-2; maybe TRBD1 (5 bases). The CDR3 extends over 15 amino acids. Trimming shortened V by 4 bases and J by 7 bases, and 20 bases separated the two germline ends. Germline loops: CDR1 SGDLS, CDR2 YYNGEE. CDR3 amino acids: CASSPRQTFGSGYTF. In nucleotides, the CDR3 is TGTGCCAGCAGCCCGAGACAGACGTTCGGGTCTGGCTACACCTTC.

The V and J genes are TRBV2 and TRBJ2-1, with D perhaps matching TRBD2 (7 bases). The germline V gene has CDR1 SNHLY and CDR2 FYNNEI. Trimming stripped 2 bases from V and 12 bases from J, with 20 bases between. The CDR3 loop spans 15 amino acids. Written as DNA, the CDR3 is TGTGCCAGCAGTGAAAGGGCGGGGGCGGTAGTCTGGCAGTTCTTC. Translated: CASSERAGAVVWQFF.

The chain is built from TRBV29-1 and TRBJ1-1; TRBD1 matches at 9 bases. With 7 bases clipped from V and 4 bases from J, the junction kept 4 bases outside the gene matches. Germline V gene data show CDR1 as SQVTM and CDR2 as ANQGSEA. This CDR3 contains 12 residues. The CDR3 loop is CSDRGRGTEAFF. The CDR3 bases are TGCAGCGACAGGGGGCGAGGCACTGAAGCTTTCTTT.

The rearrangement links TRBV7-9 to TRBJ2-2; TRBD1 aligns across 10 bases. In germline, CDR1 is SEHNR, CDR2 FQNEAQ (reference sequence). The V gene end was trimmed by 5 bases and the J gene end by 6 bases; junction bases not matched to a gene: 12. This CDR3 has 17 amino acids. The CDR3 DNA reads TGTGCCAGCAGCGCAAAACCGGGACAGGGGAGGGCCGGGGAGCTGTTTTTT. Its protein is CASSAKPGQGRAGELFF.

The chain employs TRBV7-2 and TRBJ1-2; 8 bases map to TRBD1. After removal of 5 bases from V and 11 bases from J, the junction contained 16 bases not matched to a gene. There are 15 residues in the CDR3. CDR1 is SGHTA and CDR2 is FQGNSA in the germline V gene. CDR3 in DNA: TGTGCCAGCAGCGCCGCTACAGGGGGAGGTAGAGGTTACACCTTC. It encodes CASSAATGGGRGYTF.

The chain joins TRBV4-3 to TRBJ1-5, with D uncertain. The CDR3 totals 14 residues. Per the germline V gene, CDR1 is LGHNA and CDR2 is YSLEER. The V gene lost 0 bases and the J gene lost 9 bases, with 12 bases spanning the gap. In DNA form, the CDR3 reads TGCGCCAGCAGCCAAGATTCCAAACTGTCGCCCCAGCATTTT. This encodes CASSQDSKLSPQHF.

This chain joins TRBV6-5 and TRBJ2-7, with D perhaps matching TRBD2 (6 bases). The ends were cut back, 5 bases at V and 3 bases at J, with 11 bases in the middle. The germline V gene encodes CDR1 MNHEY and CDR2 SVGAGI. This CDR3 region has 13 residues. CDR3 sequence (DNA): TGTGCCAGCAGTCAGGCGGGGAACTACGAGCAGTACTTC. This translates into CASSQAGNYEQYF.

V usage is TRBV29-1 and J usage is TRBJ2-7; no clear D. The CDR3 has 14 residues. V lost 6 bases, J lost 0 bases, and 15 bases lay in between. CDR1 is SQVTM, CDR2 ANQGSEA, per germline. CDR3: CSVSYTTHSYEQYF. As DNA, the CDR3 is TGCAGCGTGTCTTACACCACCCACTCCTACGAGCAGTACTTC.

CDR3 DNA: TGCGCCAGCAGCCAAGATTCTGGGGCAACCCTGAACACTGAAGCTTTCTTT. It yields the protein CASSQDSGATLNTEAFF. The chain couples TRBV4-1 to TRBJ1-1; the D gene is possibly TRBD1 (5 bases). The CDR3 extends over 17 amino acids. The germline V gene encodes CDR1 MGHRA and CDR2 YSYEKL. The ends were cut back, 0 bases at V and 0 bases at J, with 14 bases in the middle.

This clone was counted only a few times. The DNA of the CDR3 is TGTGCCAGCAGTCCCGTTGTGGGGACACCCTACGAGCAGTACTTC. Its protein is CASSPVVGTPYEQYF. The V call is TRBV6-5, the J call TRBJ2-7, with D maybe TRBD1 (6 bases). This CDR3 region has 15 residues. Trimming cost V 5 bases and J 2 bases, with 16 bases left between them. CDR1 is MNHEY, CDR2 SVGAGI, per germline.

This rearrangement joins TRBV6-5 to TRBJ1-2, with a weak D call TRBD1 (6 bases). The CDR3 runs 14 residues. The germline CDR1 and CDR2 sequences are MNHEY and SVGAGI. V gave up 3 bases and J gave up 3 bases, with 11 bases separating them. This chain's CDR3 is CASSYQGSDYGYTF. As DNA, the CDR3 is TGTGCCAGCAGTTATCAGGGGTCGGACTATGGCTACACCTTC.

The rearrangement links TRBV5-4 to TRBJ2-7; 7 nucleotides line up with TRBD1. Trimming at V came to 7 bases and at J to 5 bases, leaving 12 bases not matched to a gene. CDR1 is SGHNT and CDR2 is YYREEE in the germline V gene (reference sequence). The CDR3 is made up of 14 amino acids. CDR3 sequence reads: CASRYERGHDEQYF. CDR3 coding DNA: TGTGCCAGCCGATATGAGAGGGGGCACGACGAGCAGTACTTC.

The count of this clone is one. The chain couples TRBV4-1 to TRBJ2-7; 10 bases line up with TRBD2. J lost 0 bases, V lost 4 bases, and 15 bases had no gene match. Germline V gives CDR1 MGHRA, CDR2 YSYEKL. The CDR3 loop spans 19 amino acids. The CDR3 reads CASSLLVAGGVGSSYEQYF. For the CDR3, the DNA is TGCGCCAGCAGCCTCTTGGTAGCGGGGGGCGTCGGGAGCTCCTACGAGCAGTACTTC.

This clone was seen only once. This chain joins TRBV29-1 and TRBJ1-2, with D possibly being TRBD1 (6 bases). The CDR3 consists of 13 residues. Looked up from germline, CDR1 is SQVTM and CDR2 is ANQGSEA. V lost 5 bases and J 3 bases, leaving 13 bases between the germline ends. The CDR3, as DNA: TGCAGCGTTATAACAGGGTTGGACTATGGCTACACCTTC. It codes for CSVITGLDYGYTF.